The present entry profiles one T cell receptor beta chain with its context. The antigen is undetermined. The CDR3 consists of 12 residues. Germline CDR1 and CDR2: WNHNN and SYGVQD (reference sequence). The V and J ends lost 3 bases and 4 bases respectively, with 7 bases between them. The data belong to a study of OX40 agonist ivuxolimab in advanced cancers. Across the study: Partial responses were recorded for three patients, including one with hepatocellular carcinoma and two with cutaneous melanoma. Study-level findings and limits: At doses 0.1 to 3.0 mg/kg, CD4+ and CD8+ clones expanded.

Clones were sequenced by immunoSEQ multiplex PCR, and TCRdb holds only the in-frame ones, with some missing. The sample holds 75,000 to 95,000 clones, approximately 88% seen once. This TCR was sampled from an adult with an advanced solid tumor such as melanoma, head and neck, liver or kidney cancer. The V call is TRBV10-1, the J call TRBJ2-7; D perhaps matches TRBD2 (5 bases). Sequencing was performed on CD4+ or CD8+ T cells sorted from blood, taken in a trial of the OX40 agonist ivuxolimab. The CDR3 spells CASSDPGYEQYF. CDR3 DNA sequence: TGCGCCAGCAGTGATCCGGGATACGAGCAGTACTTC.